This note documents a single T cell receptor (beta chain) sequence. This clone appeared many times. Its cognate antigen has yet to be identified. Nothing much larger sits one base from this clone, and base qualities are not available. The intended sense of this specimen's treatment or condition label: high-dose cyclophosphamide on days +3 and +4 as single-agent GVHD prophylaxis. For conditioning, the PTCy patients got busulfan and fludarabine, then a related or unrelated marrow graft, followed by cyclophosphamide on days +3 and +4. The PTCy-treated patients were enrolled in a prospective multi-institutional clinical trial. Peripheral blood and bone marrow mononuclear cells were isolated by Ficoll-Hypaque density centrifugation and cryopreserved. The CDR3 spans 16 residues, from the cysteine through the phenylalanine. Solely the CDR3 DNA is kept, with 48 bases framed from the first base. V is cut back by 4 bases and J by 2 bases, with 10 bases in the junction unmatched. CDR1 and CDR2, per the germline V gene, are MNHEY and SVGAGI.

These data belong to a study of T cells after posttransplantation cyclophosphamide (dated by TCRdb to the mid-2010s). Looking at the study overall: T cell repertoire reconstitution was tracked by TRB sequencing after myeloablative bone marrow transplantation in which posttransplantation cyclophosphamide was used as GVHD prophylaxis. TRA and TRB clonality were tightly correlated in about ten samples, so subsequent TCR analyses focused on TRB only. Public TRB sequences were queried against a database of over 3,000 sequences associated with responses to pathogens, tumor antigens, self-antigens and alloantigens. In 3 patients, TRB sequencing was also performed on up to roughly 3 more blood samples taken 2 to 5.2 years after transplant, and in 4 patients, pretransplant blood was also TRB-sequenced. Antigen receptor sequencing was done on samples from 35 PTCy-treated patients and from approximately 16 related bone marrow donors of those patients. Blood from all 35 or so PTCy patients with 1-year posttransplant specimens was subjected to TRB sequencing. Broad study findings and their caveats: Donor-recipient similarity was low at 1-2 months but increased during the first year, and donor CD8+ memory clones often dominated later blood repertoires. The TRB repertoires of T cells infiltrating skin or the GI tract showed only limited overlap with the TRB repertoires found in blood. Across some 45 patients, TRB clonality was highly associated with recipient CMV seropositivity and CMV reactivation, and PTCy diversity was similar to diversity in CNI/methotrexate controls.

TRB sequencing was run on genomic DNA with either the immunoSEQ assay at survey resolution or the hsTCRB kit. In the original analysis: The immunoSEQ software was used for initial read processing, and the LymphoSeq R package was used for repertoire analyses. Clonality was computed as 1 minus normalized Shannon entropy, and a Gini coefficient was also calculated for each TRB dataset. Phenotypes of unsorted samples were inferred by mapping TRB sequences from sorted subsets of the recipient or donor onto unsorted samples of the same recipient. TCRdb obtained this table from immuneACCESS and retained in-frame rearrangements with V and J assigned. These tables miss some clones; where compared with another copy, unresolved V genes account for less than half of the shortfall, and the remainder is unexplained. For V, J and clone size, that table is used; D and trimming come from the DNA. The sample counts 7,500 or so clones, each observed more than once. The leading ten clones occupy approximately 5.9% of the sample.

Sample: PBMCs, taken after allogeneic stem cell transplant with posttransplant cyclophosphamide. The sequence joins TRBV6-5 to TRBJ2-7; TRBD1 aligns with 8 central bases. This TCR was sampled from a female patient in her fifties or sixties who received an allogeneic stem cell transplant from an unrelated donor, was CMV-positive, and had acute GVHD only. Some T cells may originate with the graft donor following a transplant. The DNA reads TGTGCCAGCAGTTCGGAGTCGACAGGGGTGCCCTACGAGCAGTACTTC. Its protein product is CASSSESTGVPYEQYF.